This entry features one TCR beta chain sequence. Its cognate antigen has yet to be identified. Per-nucleotide qualities are absent, and no much larger clonotype sits a single base away. The germline V gene sets CDR1 to MNHEY and CDR2 to SVGAGI. Trimming takes 0 bases from V and 5 bases from J, and the germline ends sit 10 bases apart. Measured from the cysteine to the phenylalanine, the CDR3 is 15 residues long. The DNA shown is the 45-base CDR3, in frame from base 1. For each sorted CD8+ T cell subset, the entire amount of extracted DNA was loaded into the assay. The immunoSEQ TCRb Assay kit was used according to manufacturer instructions to amplify TCR beta CDR3 sequences from genomic DNA. The KAPA Library Quantification Kit for Illumina platforms was used to quantify pooled libraries by qPCR. Pooled libraries were clustered at about 0.55-1.2 pM and sequenced on an Illumina NextSeq 500. From the authors' description of their analysis: TCR data were analyzed with immunoSEQ ANALYZER and the R LymphoSeq package. A rearrangement efficiency score was calculated as productive divided by the sum of productive and non-productive CDR3 sequences. Clonality was assessed using the Gini coefficient and diversity using the Renyi index at alpha=1, with pairwise comparisons between timepoints within each patient. Clonal relatedness used an edit distance of 3, and repertoire similarity used the Bhattacharyya coefficient, both computed in LymphoSeq. To classify response, a linear discriminant analysis based on week-3 changes in clonality and diversity was built using the R MASS and caret packages. As stored in TCRdb, this immuneACCESS dataset retains in-frame rearrangements with V and J assigned. A fraction of the clones does not appear; measured against another copy, unresolved V genes explain less than half of the discrepancy, and the remainder lacks a known reason. V and J calls and clone size come straight from that table; D and trimming were deduced from the DNA. This sample has over 10,000 clones in its table, and 92% of those were observed once. The ten biggest clones cover approximately 0.18% of the sample.

The entry originates in a study of blood T cell dynamics during melanoma immunotherapy (dated by TCRdb to the early 2020s). Turning to the overall study: All patients had metastatic melanoma and were given first-line pembrolizumab or nivolumab plus ipilimumab as standard of care in the United Kingdom. The training cohort consisted of consecutive patients, while an additional independent group of patients from the same centre was pooled to form an external validation set. To identify early correlates of response, the study profiled peripheral T cell receptor repertoires in patients with metastatic melanoma before and after one cycle of checkpoint inhibitor therapy. The paper's findings and limits, for the study overall: Whether the T cell clones driving repertoire changes were melanoma-specific or reflected general immune activation could not be determined in the study. The relatively small sample size was recognized as a factor that could limit how well the results generalize. Of the sorted CD8+ subsets, TIE cells had both the greatest clonality and the greatest similarity to cfDNA CDR3 sequences, which suggests active turnover converging on dominant clones.

The time point label here, explained by the study, means: pre-treatment baseline. Blood samples were taken before treatment (T0) and at week 3 (W3), following the first cycle of checkpoint blockade. Except for two patients with rapid clinical progression, response was assessed 12 weeks after the first infusion by RECIST 1.1; disease control meant complete response, partial response or stable disease. Patients were excluded for prior systemic cancer treatment, concomitant immunosuppressant therapy or synchronous other active malignancies. In six patients, three with progression and three with disease control, sorted CD8+ memory and naive T cell subsets were sequenced at T0 and W3. PBMC were isolated from blood with Lymphoprep and SepMate tubes, followed by red cell lysis. QIAamp DNA Blood Mini kits were used to extract DNA from PBMC and sorted T cell subsets. CD8+ T cell subsets were live-sorted on a FACSAria III cytometer and were frozen prior to DNA extraction. For flow cytometry, fresh PBMC were kept at 4 degrees C in PBS with 2% fetal bovine serum and analyzed within 25 hours.

This material consisted of effector memory CD8+ T cells from blood, taken from a patient treated with checkpoint blockade. The sequence joins TRBV6-5 to TRBJ1-4; the D gene is perhaps TRBD1, from 6 matching bases. This clonotype was sampled from a human donor with melanoma. The CDR3 reads CASSYSRGSNEKLFF. The DNA reads TGTGCCAGCAGTTACTCCAGGGGCTCCAATGAAAAACTGTTTTTT.